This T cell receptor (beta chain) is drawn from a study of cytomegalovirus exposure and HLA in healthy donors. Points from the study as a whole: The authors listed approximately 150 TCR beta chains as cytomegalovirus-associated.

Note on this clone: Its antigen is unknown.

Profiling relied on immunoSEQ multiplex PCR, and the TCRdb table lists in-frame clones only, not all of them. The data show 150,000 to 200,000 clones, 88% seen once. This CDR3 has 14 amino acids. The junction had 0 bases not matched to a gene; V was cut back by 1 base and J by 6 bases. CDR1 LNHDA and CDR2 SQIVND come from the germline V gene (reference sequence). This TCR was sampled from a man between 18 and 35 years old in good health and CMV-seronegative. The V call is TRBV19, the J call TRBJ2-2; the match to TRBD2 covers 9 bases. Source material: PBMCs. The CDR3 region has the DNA TGTGCCAGTAGTATAGGGACTAGCGCCGGGGAGCTGTTTTTT. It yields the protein CASSIGTSAGELFF. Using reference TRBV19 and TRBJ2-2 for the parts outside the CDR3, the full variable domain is DGGITQSPKYLFRKEGQNVTLSCEQNLNHDAMYWYRQDPGQGLRLIYYSQIVNDFQKGDIAEGYSVSREKKESFPLTVTSAQKNPTAFYLCASSIGTSAGELFFGEGSRLTVL.